The present entry profiles one T cell receptor (beta chain) with its context. The antigen is unknown. These data belong to a study of persistence of HIV-infected CD4 T cells. Study-level results: Antigen-responding cells were enriched for degenerate expanded CDR3beta sequences. TCRbeta richness was lower in CMV- and Gag-responding cells than in anti-CD3/anti-CD28-responding cells.

Sequencing used immunoSEQ version 4 in survey mode. The data were produced by immunoSEQ multiplex PCR, yet TCRdb's version contains in-frame clones alone and is incomplete. The sample contains 40,000 or so clones, 70% to 90% of which appear only once. Nonspecific anti-CD3/anti-CD28 bead stimulation represents the broad CD4+ T cell repertoire. CD4+ T cells upregulating both CD40 ligand and CD69 were sorted as responding cells. Adults with HIV-1 started suppressive ART while chronically infected. Per the germline V gene, CDR1 is MDHEN and CDR2 is SYDVKM. Unmatched junction bases numbered 15, after V lost 5 bases and J lost 12 bases. The CDR3 covers 16 residues.

The TCR comes from an adult man with HIV who was CMV-seropositive. The sample in question was CD4+ T cells sorted from PBMCs after approximately 19-hour stimulation, obtained from a patient who received antiretroviral therapy. The genes are TRBV28 and TRBJ2-1; 11 nucleotides align to TRBD1. CDR3 sequence reads: CASSHNRAGQGAWQFF. CDR3 nucleotide sequence: TGTGCCAGCAGTCATAATCGCGCCGGACAGGGGGCCTGGCAGTTCTTC. The full variable domain, in which reference TRBV28 and TRBJ2-1 provide the parts outside the CDR3, is DVKVTQSSRYLVKRTGEKVFLECVQDMDHENMFWYRQDPGLGLRLIYFSYDVKMKEKGDIPEGYSVSREKKERFSLILESASTNQTSMYLCASSHNRAGQGAWQFFGPGTRLTVL.